This is a list of T cell receptor beta chains from one sample in a study of shared clonotypes between healthy human individuals. Sequencing was performed with immunoSEQ multiplex PCR; in TCRdb, only in-frame clones are kept and a portion is missing. The profile covers a few hundred thousand clones, with around 78% appearing a single time and about 12% taken by the ten largest. The sample taken for sequencing was PBMCs. All receptors derive from a woman aged 40 to 50 in good health. Some clones in this sample may be carry-over from other donors' samples. CDR3s include the opening cysteine and the closing phenylalanine or tryptophan. Each record gives: V gene, J gene, D gene, clone size, CDR3 DNA, CDR3 protein. The D gene is left open where the match is weak. Only some rows state a clone size, as once, few, many or a class for expanded clones.

>TRBV18|TRBJ1-5|.|.
TGTGCCAGCTCACCAGAGGGAGGGGTAGGTCAGCCCCAGCATTTT
CASSPEGGVGQPQHF
>TRBV19|TRBJ2-3|.|.
TGTGCCAGTAGAGTGACGGCGAGCACAGATACGCAGTATTTT
CASRVTASTDTQYF
>TRBV5-4|TRBJ2-7|TRBD2|.
TGTGCCAGCAGCCTGGGACTAACGAACTCCTACGAGCAGTACTTC
CASSLGLTNSYEQYF
>TRBV28|TRBJ1-4|.|few
TGTGCCAGCAGGGAAGGGGGGCGTCGTAATGAAAAACTGTTTTTT
CASREGGRRNEKLFF
>TRBV21-1|TRBJ2-5|.|.
TGTGCCAGCAGCGCCCGTCGGATCCAAGAGACCCAGTACTTC
CASSARRIQETQYF
>TRBV6-1|TRBJ2-6|.|.
TGTGCCAGCAGTGAATCGGACTCTGGGGCCAACGTCCTGACTTTC
CASSESDSGANVLTF
>TRBV5-1|TRBJ2-1|TRBD2|.
TGCGCCAGCTCACTAGCGGGAGAACACTACAATGAGCAGTTCTTC
CASSLAGEHYNEQFF
>TRBV18|TRBJ1-1|.|.
TGTGCCAGCTCACCACAGGGTGTGGGGAACACTGAAGCTTTCTTT
CASSPQGVGNTEAFF
>TRBV19|TRBJ1-1|.|.
TGTGCCAGTAGTAGACCGGGCCCAAAAGCTTTCTTT
CASSRPGPKAFF
>TRBV7-9|TRBJ1-2|.|.
TGTGCCAGCAGCCTTTACCCAGGGACTTCTGATGGCTACACCTTC
CASSLYPGTSDGYTF
>TRBV2|TRBJ2-5|TRBD2|.
TGTGCCAGCAGACCGGGACTAGCGGATCAAGAGACCCAGTACTTC
CASRPGLADQETQYF
>TRBV11-2|TRBJ1-2|.|.
TGTGCCAGCAGCGTAAGCCAAAACTATGGCTACACCTTC
CASSVSQNYGYTF
>TRBV18|TRBJ2-7|TRBD2|.
TGTGCCAGCTCAAGACTAGCTCGAACTGACGAGCAGTACTTC
CASSRLARTDEQYF
>TRBV30|TRBJ1-2|TRBD1|.
TGTGCCTGGACGACAGGGCCCGGGGCTAACTATGGCTACACCTTC
CAWTTGPGANYGYTF
>TRBV6-1|TRBJ1-4|.|.
TGTGCCAGCAGTCTGAGCCCTGAGGAAAAACTGTTTTTT
CASSLSPEEKLFF
>TRBV4-1|TRBJ1-1|.|.
TGCGCCAGCAGCCAAACACCCGGGGGCACTGAAGCTTTCTTT
CASSQTPGGTEAFF
>TRBV11-2|TRBJ2-7|.|.
TGTGCCAGCAGCTTAGCTGTCTACTCCTACGAGCAGTACTTC
CASSLAVYSYEQYF
>TRBV30|TRBJ1-2|.|.
TGTGCCTGGAGTATCAGCCCGGGGGGTGGCTACACCTTC
CAWSISPGGGYTF
>TRBV11-2|TRBJ2-1|.|.
TGTGCCAGCAGCTTAGAGGGGGGACAGTTCCAGAGACCCTACAATGAGCAGTTCTTC
CASSLEGGQFQRPYNEQFF
>TRBV6-1|TRBJ1-5|.|.
TGTGCCAGCAGTGAAAGGGGGGCAGGGTCGTATTGGCCCCAGCATTTT
CASSERGAGSYWPQHF
>TRBV28|TRBJ2-5|TRBD1|.
TGTGCCAGCAGTCCGGACAGACAGGGGGTAATAGAGACCCAGTACTTC
CASSPDRQGVIETQYF
>TRBV9|TRBJ2-3|.|few
TGTGCCAGCAGCGTCGGGTCAGATACGCAGTATTTT
CASSVGSDTQYF
>TRBV30|TRBJ1-1|.|many
TGTGCCTGGAGGCTGTATAGAGGTATCCCACCAACTAACACTGAAGCTTTCTTT
CAWRLYRGIPPTNTEAFF
>TRBV19|TRBJ2-1|.|.
TGTGCCAGTAGTATCGGGTCCGCCGTAAACAATGAGCAGTTCTTC
CASSIGSAVNNEQFF
>TRBV4-2|TRBJ2-2|.|.
TGTGCCAGCAGCCAAGTTCGGACCGGGGAGCTGTTTTTT
CASSQVRTGELFF
>TRBV7-8|TRBJ1-3|.|.
TGTGCCAGCAGCGAACAGGTTACTGGAAACACCATATATTTT
CASSEQVTGNTIYF
>TRBV25-1|TRBJ2-1|.|.
TGTGCCAGCAGTGGCCCTGCGGGCCACCCAAAAGGGAATGAGCAGTTCTTC
CASSGPAGHPKGNEQFF
>TRBV7-6|TRBJ2-7|TRBD2|.
TGTGCCAGCAGCCCGGGGACTAGTGGGGTCTACGAGCAGTACTTC
CASSPGTSGVYEQYF
>TRBV18|TRBJ2-5|TRBD1|once
TGTGCCAGCTCACCTGCCGGGACAGGGGGCCAAGAGACCCAGTACTTC
CASSPAGTGGQETQYF
>TRBV2|TRBJ2-3|TRBD2|.
TGTGCCAGCAGTGAAGTCGGACTAGCGGGAGTGCAGTATTTT
CASSEVGLAGVQYF
>TRBV7-9|TRBJ1-2|.|.
TGTGCCAGCAGCTTAGGGACTAGCTATGGCTACACCTTC
CASSLGTSYGYTF
>TRBV11-2|TRBJ2-3|.|.
TGTGCCAGCAGCTTAGGGGTAGCGGCTAGCACAGATACGCAGTATTTT
CASSLGVAASTDTQYF
>TRBV5-1|TRBJ2-2|.|.
TGCGCCAGCAGCTCCGGGGGGCTAGGCGTCACCGGGGAGCTGTTTTTT
CASSSGGLGVTGELFF
>TRBV28|TRBJ2-5|TRBD1|.
TGTGCCAGCAGCCATTGGCGTAGGACAGGCCAAGAGACCCAGTACTTC
CASSHWRRTGQETQYF
>TRBV5-4|TRBJ2-5|TRBD2|once
TGTGCCAGCAGCACCGGACTAGCGGCAGCTGAGACCCAGTACTTC
CASSTGLAAAETQYF
>TRBV19|TRBJ2-3|.|.
TGTGCCAGTAGTAGCGGGGACACAGATACGCAGTATTTT
CASSSGDTDTQYF
>TRBV4-3|TRBJ1-4|TRBD1|many
TGCGCCAGCAGCCAGCGGGCAGGGGGATTCGATGAAAAACTGTTTTTT
CASSQRAGGFDEKLFF
>TRBV18|TRBJ2-1|TRBD2|.
TGTGCCAGCTCACCATTAGCGGGCCCCTACAATGAGCAGTTCTTC
CASSPLAGPYNEQFF
>TRBV10-3|TRBJ2-2|TRBD2|once
TGTGCCATCAGTCAACTAGCGGGAGTTTCGACCGGGGAGCTGTTTTTT
CAISQLAGVSTGELFF
>TRBV27|TRBJ1-2|.|.
TGTGCCAGCAGTCTCCGAGTGGGGTCCTATGGCTACACCTTC
CASSLRVGSYGYTF
>TRBV18|TRBJ2-7|TRBD1|few
TGTGCCAGCTCGACAGGGGGAAACGAGCAGTACTTC
CASSTGGNEQYF
>TRBV6-5|TRBJ1-2|TRBD1|.
TGTGCCAGCAGTTACGGGACAGGGTACTATGGCTACACCTTC
CASSYGTGYYGYTF
>TRBV29-1|TRBJ2-5|TRBD1|.
TGCAGCGTTGAAGGGGACAGGTCGGCGTCGGAGACCCAGTACTTC
CSVEGDRSASETQYF
>TRBV15|TRBJ1-5|TRBD1|.
TGTGCCACCAGCAAGCCAGCCGGGACAGGACACAATCAGCCCCAGCATTTT
CATSKPAGTGHNQPQHF
>TRBV19|TRBJ2-2|.|few
TGTGCCAGTAGTTTAGTACACACCGGGGAGCTGTTTTTT
CASSLVHTGELFF
>TRBV7-9|TRBJ1-2|.|.
TGTGCCAGCAGCTTAGAGTTCCCGGGGGATGGCGGCTACACCTTC
CASSLEFPGDGGYTF
>TRBV2|TRBJ2-1|.|.
TGTGCCAGCAGTAAACTAGGAGGGAACTACAATGAGCAGTTCTTC
CASSKLGGNYNEQFF
>TRBV10-1|TRBJ2-1|.|.
TGCGCCAGCAGTTACGGGATTCTGAATGAGCAGTTCTTC
CASSYGILNEQFF